The present T cell receptor (beta chain) was sequenced within a study of cytomegalovirus exposure and HLA in healthy donors. The CDR3 totals 13 residues. Germline trimming cut 4 bases from V and 4 bases from J; bases unmatched to any gene: 5. Germline CDR1 is SQVTM and CDR2 is ANQGSEA. Sequencing used immunoSEQ multiplex PCR; TCRdb keeps in-frame clones, though not all of them. The sample includes about 170,000 clones, just under 90% of them seen just once. Sequencing input: PBMCs. The chain is built from TRBV29-1 and TRBJ1-1; 8 positions match TRBD1. The sequence came from a woman younger than 35 in good health and CMV-seropositive. DNA of the CDR3: TGCAGCGTTGGACCGGGACAGGTCACTGAAGCTTTCTTT. It codes for CSVGPGQVTEAFF.